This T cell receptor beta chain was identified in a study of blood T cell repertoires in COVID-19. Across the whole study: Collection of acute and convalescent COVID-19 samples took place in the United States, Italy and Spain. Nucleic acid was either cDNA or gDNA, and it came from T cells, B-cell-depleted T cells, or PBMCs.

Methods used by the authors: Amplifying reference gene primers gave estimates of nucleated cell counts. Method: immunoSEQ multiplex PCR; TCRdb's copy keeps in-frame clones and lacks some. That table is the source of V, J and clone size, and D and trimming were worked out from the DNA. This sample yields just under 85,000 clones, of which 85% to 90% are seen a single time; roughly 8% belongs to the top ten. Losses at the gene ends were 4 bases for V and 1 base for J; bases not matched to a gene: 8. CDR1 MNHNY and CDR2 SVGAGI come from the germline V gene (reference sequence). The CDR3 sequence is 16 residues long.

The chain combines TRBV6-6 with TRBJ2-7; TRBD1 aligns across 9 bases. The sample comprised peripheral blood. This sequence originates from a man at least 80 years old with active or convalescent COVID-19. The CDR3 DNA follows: TGTGCCAGCAGTTCTGGTTGGGGACAGGGATCCTACGAGCAGTACGTC. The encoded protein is CASSSGWGQGSYEQYV.